The source of this T cell receptor beta chain is a study of shared clonotypes between healthy human individuals. Study outcomes and limitations: Represented diversity (both genetic and exposure-history) was limited by the small number of donors.

Across several immunoSEQ plates, the genomic DNA of each subset was split evenly. Produced via immunoSEQ multiplex PCR; TCRdb's table is partial and in-frame only. Among some 900,000 clones listed, 60% to 85% were seen once. Adult donors, all healthy and HIV-negative, had no recent acute infections or vaccinations. Regarding this clone: Its antigen is still unknown. The sample holds other DNA sequences that translate to the same CDR3.

The sequenced sample was memory CD4+ T cells sorted from blood. This sample's subset: CD45RA-negative fraction. The origin of this receptor is a young man in good health.

CDR3 in amino acids: CASSGQGETQYF. Written as DNA, the CDR3 is TGTGCCAGCAGTGGACAGGGAGAGACCCAGTACTTC. The chain couples TRBV2 to TRBJ2-5; the match to TRBD1 covers 7 bases. The CDR3 has 12 amino acids. Germline V gives CDR1 SNHLY, CDR2 FYNNEI. J was trimmed by 4 bases and V by 4 bases; bases with no gene match: 0.